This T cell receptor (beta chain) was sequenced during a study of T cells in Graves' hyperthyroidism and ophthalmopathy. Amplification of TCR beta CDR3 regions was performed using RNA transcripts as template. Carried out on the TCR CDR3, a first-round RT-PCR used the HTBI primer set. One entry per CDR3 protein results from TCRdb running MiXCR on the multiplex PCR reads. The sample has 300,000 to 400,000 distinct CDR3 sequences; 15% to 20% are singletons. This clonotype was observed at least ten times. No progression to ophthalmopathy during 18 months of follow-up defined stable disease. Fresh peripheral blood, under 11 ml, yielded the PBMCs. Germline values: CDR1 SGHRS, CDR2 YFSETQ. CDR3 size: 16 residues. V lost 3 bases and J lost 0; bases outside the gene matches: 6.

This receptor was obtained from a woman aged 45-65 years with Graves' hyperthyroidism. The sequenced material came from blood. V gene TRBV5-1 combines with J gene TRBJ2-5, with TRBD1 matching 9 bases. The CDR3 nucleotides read TGCGCCAGCAGCTCGGGGACAGGGAGTAACCAAGAGACCCAGTACTTC. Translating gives CASSSGTGSNQETQYF.